In its sample, the clone carrying this T cell receptor (beta chain) was seen a few times. As yet, its antigen is unknown. The source of the sample is a study of T-cell memory formation after mild COVID-19. Overall study: Among the donors, TCR clusters were largely specific to each donor. Study-level points and caveats: Clones shrinking from day 15 to 85 showed even CD4/CD8 mixes; later expanders tilted CD4+. The study found contracting CD4+ clones mainly in CM and EM and contracting CD8+ clones in EMRA.

The 5'RACE method, run with constant-segment primers, produced TCR alpha and TCR beta cDNA libraries (carrying sample barcodes and UMIs). A single record per CDR3 protein comes from TCRdb applying MiXCR to the 5' RACE reads. The top ten hold more than 10% of the sample, which has fewer than 700,000 distinct CDR3 sequences, 15% to 20% seen once. With 0 bases clipped from V and 1 base from J, the junction kept 5 bases outside the gene matches. The CDR3 runs 16 residues. CDR1 is SGHTA and CDR2 is FQGNSA in the germline V gene. Material for sequencing was PBMCs or a T cell subset sorted from them (not recorded which). The chain employs TRBV7-2 and TRBJ2-5; 7 bases are a match to TRBD2. The clonotype originates from an adult woman who had mild COVID-19 (a few samples of this study predate the infection). Cell type and time point are not known. CDR3 sequence (DNA): TGTGCCAGCAGCTTAGCCGAGCGGGGCGTCCAAGAGACCCAGTACTTC. The encoded protein is CASSLAERGVQETQYF.